These 26 T cell receptor beta chains originate from one sample sequenced in a study of blood T cell repertoires in COVID-19. Clones were read by immunoSEQ multiplex PCR, and TCRdb kept only the in-frame ones, dropping some. The repertoire has more than 75,000 clones, about four fifths of them found once; the top ten carry approximately 12%. Sequencing was done on a sample of peripheral blood. These receptors originate from a human donor in a cohort sampled during active COVID-19.

Comment on this clone: Other nucleotide sequences from this sample produce the same CDR3. V gene TRBV5-1 combines with J gene TRBJ1-6; 8 nucleotides match TRBD1. Germline V gives CDR1 SGHRS, CDR2 YFSETQ. V was pared by 4 bases and J by 5 bases, with 5 bases of the junction left unmatched. This CDR3 has 15 residues. The chain's CDR3 is CASSATGGDNSPLHF. The CDR3 bases are TGCGCCAGCAGCGCTACAGGGGGGGATAATTCACCCCTCCACTTT.

J is TRBJ2-1 and V is TRBV5-1; TRBD1 matches 8 bases. J gave up 9 bases and V 2 bases, and 13 bases lay outside the gene matches. The CDR3 runs to 16 residues. Germline V CDR1 and CDR2: SGHRS, YFSETQ. DNA for the CDR3: TGCGCCAGCAGCTTCGGGCTGCAGGGGGCAGGGGGTGAGCAGTTCTTC. It specifies CASSFGLQGAGGEQFF.

The chain carries TRBV10-3 and TRBJ2-3; 7 bases are a match to TRBD2. Trimming removed 4 bases from V and 1 base from J; junction bases left unmatched: 11. CDR1 is ENHRY, CDR2 SYGVKD, per germline. The CDR3 runs 17 residues. CDR3 amino acids: CAISGTTTSGGTDTQYF. The CDR3 DNA sequence: TGTGCCATCAGTGGAACCACGACCAGCGGGGGCACAGATACGCAGTATTTT.

The J gene is TRBJ2-7, the V gene TRBV19, with 8 nucleotides matching TRBD2. The CDR3 consists of 15 residues. V dropped 3 bases and J dropped 3; count of bases not matched to a gene: 7. Per germline, CDR1 LNHDA and CDR2 SQIVND (reference sequence). Written as DNA, the CDR3 is TGTGCCAGTAGTATCGCAGCGGGAGATGGCTACGAGCAGTACTTC. Its translation: CASSIAAGDGYEQYF. Filled out from reference TRBV19 and TRBJ2-7, the complete variable domain reads DGGITQSPKYLFRKEGQNVTLSCEQNLNHDAMYWYRQDPGQGLRLIYYSQIVNDFQKGDIAEGYSVSREKKESFPLTVTSAQKNPTAFYLCASSIAAGDGYEQYFGPGTRLTVT.

The V gene is TRBV30, the J gene TRBJ2-2, with TRBD1 matching over 8 bases. Trimming cost V 0 bases and J 3 bases; bases outside gene matches: 3. This CDR3 has 15 amino acids. CDR1 is GTSNPN, CDR2 SVGIG, per germline (reference sequence). The CDR3 bases are TGTGCCTGGAGTGTTGTGACAGGGGACACCGGGGAGCTGTTTTTT. Translated: CAWSVVTGDTGELFF. The whole variable domain, filled in from reference TRBV30 and TRBJ2-2, reads SQTIHQWPATLVQPVGSPLSLECTVEGTSNPNLYWYRQAAGRGLQLLFYSVGIGQISSEVPQNLSASRPQDRQFILSSKKLLLSDSGFYLCAWSVVTGDTGELFFGEGSRLTVL.

This clone was found once. The rearrangement uses TRBV27 and TRBJ1-1; TRBD1 might be the D (6 bases). Trimming left V 6 bases short and J 7 bases short, with 24 bases between. CDR3 length: 16 residues. The germline CDR1 and CDR2 sequences are MNHEY and SMNVEV (reference sequence). The CDR3 reads CASSVNRLGRGGEAFF. The CDR3 nucleotides read TGTGCCAGCAGCGTGAATCGTCTCGGAAGAGGGGGTGAAGCTTTCTTT.

J is TRBJ2-7 and V is TRBV10-3; 12 nucleotides agree with TRBD2. V lost 4 bases to trimming and J lost 4 bases; unmatched junction nucleotides: 8. This CDR3 has 16 residues. CDR1 and CDR2 (germline): ENHRY, SYGVKD. CDR3 region: CAISAAGTSGRYEQYF. In DNA, the CDR3 is TGTGCCATCAGTGCCGCAGGGACTAGCGGGCGTTACGAGCAGTACTTC.

The CDR3 DNA follows: TGCAGCGTTGCAGGGGTAAATGAAAAACTGTTTTTT. It encodes CSVAGVNEKLFF. The rearrangement joins TRBV29-1 to TRBJ1-4; TRBD1 is a possible D gene (6 bases). Trimming removed 4 bases from V and 5 bases from J, with 8 bases in between. CDR1 and CDR2 (germline): SQVTM, ANQGSEA. The length of the CDR3 is 12 residues.

This sequence joins TRBV27 and TRBJ1-1; 7 bases fit TRBD1. The germline gives CDR1 MNHEY, CDR2 SMNVEV (reference sequence). This CDR3 is 11 amino acids long. Trimming at V came to 5 bases and at J to 7 bases, leaving 1 base not matched to a gene. For the CDR3, the DNA is TGTGCCAGCAGTCGGGACAGTGAAGCTTTCTTT. Protein: CASSRDSEAFF.

The chain joins TRBV5-1 to TRBJ2-7; D possibly corresponds to TRBD1 (6 bases). The V and J ends lost 0 bases and 3 bases respectively, with 10 bases between them. CDR3 length: 14 amino acids. CDR1 and CDR2 (germline): SGHRS, YFSETQ. The CDR3 is CASSLEWDNYEQYF. The CDR3 DNA reads as TGCGCCAGCAGCTTGGAGTGGGACAACTACGAGCAGTACTTC.

The chain couples TRBV6-1 to TRBJ1-6; 7 bases align to TRBD1. From germline, CDR1 is MNHNS and CDR2 SASEGT. This CDR3 has 17 residues. V trimming: 4 bases; J trimming: 0 bases; junction bases outside the gene matches: 6. For the CDR3, the DNA is TGTGCCAGCAGTGGTCCGGGACAGTTCTCCTATAATTCACCCCTCCACTTT. It yields the protein CASSGPGQFSYNSPLHF.

This chain uses TRBV30 with TRBJ1-2, with TRBD1 matching over 9 bases. The CDR3 spans 16 residues. J lost 10 bases, V lost 0 bases, and 15 bases had no gene match. Germline assignment: CDR1 GTSNPN and CDR2 SVGIG (reference sequence). CDR3 DNA sequence: TGTGCCTGGAGTGTTCCACCGGGACAGGGTTTAAAATACTACACCTTC. It codes for CAWSVPPGQGLKYYTF. Full variable domain (rest looked up from reference TRBV30 and TRBJ1-2): SQTIHQWPATLVQPVGSPLSLECTVEGTSNPNLYWYRQAAGRGLQLLFYSVGIGQISSEVPQNLSASRPQDRQFILSSKKLLLSDSGFYLCAWSVPPGQGLKYYTFGSGTRLTVV.

The chain couples TRBV9 to TRBJ2-7; D is possibly TRBD2 (6 bases). CDR1 is SGDLS, CDR2 YYNGEE, per germline. CDR3 size: 14 residues. The V end lost 0 bases, the J end lost 0 bases, and 7 bases lay between the germline ends. CDR3 sequence (DNA): TGTGCCAGCAGCGTAGCGGACTACTCCTACGAGCAGTACTTC. Its protein product is CASSVADYSYEQYF. Complete variable domain (other parts from reference TRBV9 and TRBJ2-7): DSGVTQTPKHLITATGQRVTLRCSPRSGDLSVYWYQQSLDQGLQFLIQYYNGEERAKGNILERFSAQQFPDLHSELNLSSLELGDSALYFCASSVADYSYEQYFGPGTRLTVT.

The genes are TRBV7-5 and TRBJ2-3; the listed D gene, TRBD1, was not tested against the DNA. TRBV7-5 is a listed pseudogene. CDR3 length equals 16 residues. In DNA form, the CDR3 reads TGTGTCAGAAGCTTAGTAAGGCGGGACAGGGGAGATACGCAGTATTTT. Its translation is CVRSLVRRDRGDTQYF.

The rearrangement joins TRBV6-1 to TRBJ1-5; 7 nucleotides match TRBD1. This CDR3 is 17 amino acids long. V was pared by 3 bases and J by 0 bases, with 8 bases of the junction left unmatched. The germline V gene has CDR1 MNHNS and CDR2 SASEGT. CDR3 amino acids: CASSDPTGYPSNQPQHF. Here the CDR3 DNA reads TGTGCCAGCAGTGACCCGACAGGGTACCCTAGCAATCAGCCCCAGCATTTT.

V and J are TRBV2 and TRBJ2-1; the match to TRBD2 covers 10 bases. CDR1 and CDR2 (germline): SNHLY, FYNNEI. The CDR3 runs to 18 residues. The V gene end was trimmed by 3 bases and the J gene end by 2 bases; junction bases not matched to a gene: 10. CDR3 amino acids: CASSESRGSGGAYNEQFF. The CDR3 region has the DNA TGTGCCAGCAGTGAGTCTCGGGGGAGCGGGGGGGCCTACAATGAGCAGTTCTTC.

The chain is built from TRBV5-1 and TRBJ2-5; D gene unclear. The CDR3 runs to 13 residues. The V gene's germline CDR1 is SGHRS and CDR2 YFSETQ. V lost 3 bases and J 4 bases, leaving 10 bases between the germline ends. The CDR3 nucleotides read TGCGCCAGCAGCTCCAAAAGCCGAGAGACCCAGTACTTC. Translation gives CASSSKSRETQYF. The complete variable domain, with remaining parts taken from reference TRBV5-1 and TRBJ2-5, reads KAGVTQTPRYLIKTRGQQVTLSCSPISGHRSVSWYQQTPGQGLQFLFEYFSETQRNKGNFPGRFSGRQFSNSRSEMNVSTLELGDSALYLCASSSKSRETQYFGPGTRLLVL.

This sequence joins TRBV2 and TRBJ1-6, with no clear D. The length of the CDR3 is 13 residues. The V end was cut by 4 bases, the J end by 7 bases, with 8 bases between. Germline V CDR1 and CDR2: SNHLY, FYNNEI. Here the CDR3 reads CASSVEENSPLHF. CDR3 coding DNA: TGTGCCAGCAGTGTTGAGGAGAATTCACCCCTCCACTTT. Supplemented by reference TRBV2 and TRBJ1-6, the full variable domain reads EPEVTQTPSHQVTQMGQEVILRCVPISNHLYFYWYRQILGQKVEFLVSFYNNEISEKSEIFDDQFSVERPDGSNFTLKIRSTKLEDSAMYFCASSVEENSPLHFGNGTRLTVT.

The chain couples TRBV3-1 (or the pseudogene TRBV3-2) to TRBJ1-2; 9 nucleotides match TRBD1. This CDR3 contains 15 residues. V lost 4 bases and J lost 5; bases outside the gene matches: 8. CDR1 is LGHDT and CDR2 is YNNKEL in the germline V gene (reference sequence). The CDR3 spells CASSPTGGVGYGYTF. CDR3 nucleotide sequence: TGTGCCAGCAGCCCCACAGGGGGCGTTGGGTATGGCTACACCTTC.

The chain combines TRBV7-9 with TRBJ1-1, with D possibly TRBD1 on 5 matching bases. The CDR3 loop spans 14 amino acids. V lost 5 bases to trimming and J lost 2 bases, with 12 bases between them. CDR1 is SEHNR and CDR2 is FQNEAQ in the germline V gene (reference sequence). Here the CDR3 reads CASSDLGGNTEAFF. For the CDR3, the DNA is TGTGCCAGCAGCGATCTCGGGGGTAACACTGAAGCTTTCTTT.

The chain has TRBV11-3 and TRBJ2-1; D not resolved. Trimming removed 0 bases from V and 6 bases from J, with 6 bases in between. The CDR3 is made up of 13 amino acids. Germline CDR1 is SGHNT and CDR2 is YENEEA. CDR3 DNA sequence: TGTGCCAGCAGCTTAGAACTGTCCAATGAGCAGTTCTTC. This encodes CASSLELSNEQFF.

The chain is built from TRBV5-1 and TRBJ2-5; tentative D call: TRBD1 (5 bases). CDR1 SGHRS and CDR2 YFSETQ come from the germline V gene. V lost 0 bases, J lost 4 bases, and 16 bases lay in between. This CDR3 comprises 16 residues. The CDR3 sequence: CASSLAAGLEGETQYF. The CDR3 bases are TGCGCCAGCAGCTTGGCCGCAGGGTTGGAAGGAGAGACCCAGTACTTC.

The rearrangement links TRBV6-6 to TRBJ2-7; 10 nucleotides line up with TRBD2. CDR1 and CDR2 from the germline V gene are MNHNY and SVGAGI (reference sequence). The CDR3 sequence is 16 residues long. The V and J ends lost 0 bases and 3 bases, in that order; junction bases with no gene match: 5. The CDR3 sequence is CASSYSVASGGYEQYF. In nucleotides, the CDR3 is TGTGCCAGCAGTTACTCGGTGGCTAGCGGGGGCTACGAGCAGTACTTC.

This chain joins TRBV27 and TRBJ2-7; possibly TRBD2 for D (5 bases). The CDR3 length is 15 residues. Deletions cut 5 bases from V and 2 bases from J, with 16 bases between. Germline V lookup: CDR1 MNHEY, CDR2 SMNVEV (reference sequence). The CDR3 DNA sequence: TGTGCCAGCAGTCCGGAGGACCCAGCCGCCTACGAGCAGTACTTC. It is translated as CASSPEDPAAYEQYF.

The chain employs TRBV2 and TRBJ1-1; 12 bases match TRBD1. The junction had 9 bases not matched to a gene; V was cut back by 6 bases and J by 4 bases. CDR3 length: 16 residues. Germline values: CDR1 SNHLY, CDR2 FYNNEI. CDR3 nucleotides: TGTGCCAGCAGAGACCGGGACAGGGGGCGAGGCACTGAAGCTTTCTTT. Translating gives CASRDRDRGRGTEAFF.

V usage is TRBV5-1 and J usage is TRBJ2-3, with D maybe TRBD2 (5 bases). The CDR3 totals 14 residues. V was shortened by 0 bases and J by 8 bases, with 13 bases between the two germline ends. The V gene's germline CDR1 is SGHRS and CDR2 YFSETQ. CDR3 nucleotide sequence: TGCGCCAGCAGCTTGGAAGCTACGGCGGGTACGCAGTATTTT. Its translation is CASSLEATAGTQYF.